This TCR beta chain was identified during a study of T cells in Graves' hyperthyroidism and ophthalmopathy. It was RNA transcripts that yielded the amplified TCR beta CDR3 regions. First-round RT-PCR of the TCR CDR3 relied on the HTBI primer set. TCRdb reanalysed the multiplex PCR reads using MiXCR and keeps one entry per CDR3 protein. The profile shows more than 350,000 distinct CDR3 sequences, roughly 14% of them singletons. Sequencing was done on a sample of blood. The sequence was collected from a woman in her thirties with Graves' ophthalmopathy.

The CDR3 spells CSATELQETQYF. In DNA form, the CDR3 reads TGCAGTGCCACCGAGCTCCAAGAGACCCAGTACTTC. The chain recombines TRBV20-1 with TRBJ2-5; D gene uncertain. Germline-derived CDR1 and CDR2 are DFQATT and SNEGSKA (reference sequence). V lost 6 bases and J lost 1, with 9 bases in between. This CDR3 has 12 amino acids.